This entry features one T cell receptor beta chain sequence. Its antigen is unknown. The sample originates from a study of cytomegalovirus exposure and HLA in healthy donors. Trimming removed 5 bases from V and 3 bases from J, with 11 bases in between. The CDR3 is 14 residues long. The germline V gene has CDR1 LNHDA and CDR2 SQIVND (reference sequence). Clones were read by immunoSEQ multiplex PCR, and TCRdb kept only the in-frame ones, dropping some. The sample has nearly 110,000 clones; 88% are singletons. Findings and limits, study-wide: A later analysis found first-cohort TCR clusters tended to co-occur in the approximately 110 validation repertoires.

The receptor comes from a woman aged 18-29 years in good health and CMV-seropositive. Specimen: PBMCs. The rearrangement links TRBV19 to TRBJ1-5; D gene unclear. The CDR3: CASSVSRDNQPQHF. In DNA, the CDR3 is TGTGCCAGTAGTGTGTCGAGGGACAATCAGCCCCAGCATTTT. Complete variable domain (other parts from reference TRBV19 and TRBJ1-5): DGGITQSPKYLFRKEGQNVTLSCEQNLNHDAMYWYRQDPGQGLRLIYYSQIVNDFQKGDIAEGYSVSREKKESFPLTVTSAQKNPTAFYLCASSVSRDNQPQHFGDGTRLSIL.